The 32 T cell receptor beta chains given below trace back to one sample, sequenced in a study of blood T cell repertoires in COVID-19. Generated by immunoSEQ multiplex PCR, the TCRdb table keeps only in-frame clones and is missing some. This sample yields roughly 150,000 clones, of which approximately 80% are seen a single time; about 5.2% belongs to the top ten. Source material: PBMCs or T cells enriched from blood (not recorded which). These receptors were collected from a man in his sixties or seventies who had been exposed to COVID-19.

V is TRBV7-6 and J is TRBJ2-1; D possibly corresponds to TRBD2 (6 bases). This CDR3 region has 16 residues. The germline gives CDR1 SGHVS, CDR2 FNYEAQ. The germline V and J ends were trimmed by 1 base and 7 bases, with 17 bases remaining between them. CDR3 coding DNA: TGTGCCAGCAGCTTAGGGACGGGCCCCGGGGGTAATGAGCAGTTCTTC. Protein: CASSLGTGPGGNEQFF.

The chain links TRBV18 to TRBJ2-2; D is unclear. Trimming shortened V by 3 bases and J by 6 bases, and 8 bases separated the two germline ends. Germline CDR1 and CDR2: KGHSH and LQKENI. The CDR3 consists of 13 residues. The CDR3 DNA follows: TGTGCCAGCTCACCTCTAAAGTCCGGGGAGCTGTTTTTT. Amino acids: CASSPLKSGELFF. Full variable domain (missing parts from reference TRBV18 and TRBJ2-2): NAGVMQNPRHLVRRRGQEARLRCSPMKGHSHVYWYRQLPEEGLKFMVYLQKENIIDESGMPKERFSAEFPKEGPSILRIQQVVRGDSAAYFCASSPLKSGELFFGEGSRLTVL.

CDR3 region: CSVDRTGRGTEAFF. CDR3 in DNA: TGCAGCGTTGACCGGACAGGGAGAGGCACTGAAGCTTTCTTT. The rearrangement uses TRBV29-1 and TRBJ1-1; 8 bases line up with TRBD1. The junction had 7 bases not matched to a gene; V was cut back by 3 bases and J by 4 bases. CDR3 length: 14 residues. The germline V gene has CDR1 SQVTM and CDR2 ANQGSEA.

In its sample, this clone was seen once. The V and J genes are TRBV20-1 and TRBJ1-1, with D unresolved. V gave up 4 bases and J gave up 1 base, with 4 bases separating them. The CDR3 covers 11 residues. The germline V gene encodes CDR1 DFQATT and CDR2 SNEGSKA (reference sequence). The CDR3 loop is CSAKRNTEAFF. The DNA of the CDR3 is TGCAGTGCTAAGAGGAACACTGAAGCTTTCTTT.

V is TRBV6-2 or TRBV6-3 and J is TRBJ1-2, with D possibly being TRBD1 (6 bases). The V gene's germline CDR1 is MNHEY and CDR2 SVGEGT. The CDR3 runs 14 residues. Trimming stripped 5 bases from V and 1 base from J, with 11 bases between. The CDR3 region is CASSGQIYNYGYTF. In DNA form, the CDR3 reads TGTGCCAGCAGTGGACAGATCTATAACTATGGCTACACCTTC.

The genes are TRBV6-5 and TRBJ1-3; D perhaps matches TRBD1 (5 bases). The CDR3 runs to 15 residues. Germline V gives CDR1 MNHEY, CDR2 SVGAGI. Deletions cut 9 bases from V and 8 bases from J, with 23 bases between. The CDR3 loop reads CASAAGTVAADTIYF. The CDR3 region has the DNA TGTGCCAGTGCGGCGGGGACGGTGGCGGCCGACACCATATATTTT.

V usage is TRBV3-1 (or the pseudogene TRBV3-2) and J usage is TRBJ1-3; D call uncertain. The CDR3 contains 15 residues. The ends were cut back, 0 bases at V and 2 bases at J, with 8 bases in the middle. Germline lookup yields CDR1 LGHDT and CDR2 YNNKEL (reference sequence). The CDR3 nucleotides read TGTGCCAGCAGCCAAGATATTACTGCTGGAAACACCATATATTTT. Amino acid sequence: CASSQDITAGNTIYF.

The chain recombines TRBV4-2 with TRBJ1-3; D is ambiguous. The CDR3 is 14 residues long. Between the trimmed V and J ends, which lost 1 base and 0 bases, there was a span of 4 bases. Germline V gives CDR1 LGHNA, CDR2 YNFKEQ. Written as DNA, the CDR3 is TGTGCCAGCAGCCAAGGGAGCTCTGGAAACACCATATATTTT. It encodes CASSQGSSGNTIYF.

This clone turned up a few times. The chain links TRBV27 to TRBJ1-3; D gene ambiguous. The CDR3 is 15 amino acids. Deletions cut 6 bases from V and 2 bases from J, with 14 bases between. Per the germline V gene, CDR1 is MNHEY and CDR2 is SMNVEV (reference sequence). CDR3 sequence (DNA): TGTGCCAGCAGCCCCTTTCTGGGCCCTGGAAACACCATATATTTT. Protein product: CASSPFLGPGNTIYF.

J is TRBJ1-2 and V is TRBV9, with D unclear. Germline V lookup: CDR1 SGDLS, CDR2 YYNGEE. This CDR3 has 15 residues. V lost 1 base and J lost 1, with 11 bases in between. The CDR3: CASSVLPEDNYGYTF. In DNA form, the CDR3 reads TGTGCCAGCAGCGTACTCCCAGAGGATAACTATGGCTACACCTTC.

The chain uses TRBV3-1 (or the pseudogene TRBV3-2) and TRBJ1-3; weak D call: TRBD1 (6 bases). The CDR3 sequence is 13 residues long. CDR1 and CDR2 from the germline V gene are LGHDT and YNNKEL (reference sequence). The germline V and J ends were trimmed by 1 base and 11 bases, with 12 bases remaining between them. The CDR3, as DNA: TGTGCCAGCAGCCAAGGAGGAGCAGGGGCCATATATTTT. Residues: CASSQGGAGAIYF.

This chain joins TRBV19 and TRBJ2-7; D gene uncertain. The germline V gene encodes CDR1 LNHDA and CDR2 SQIVND (reference sequence). Trimming removed 9 bases from V and 7 bases from J, with 13 bases in between. This CDR3 region has 11 residues. CDR3 protein: CASLSMREQYF. CDR3 DNA sequence: TGTGCCAGCCTAAGTATGCGGGAGCAGTACTTC.

This clone was detected only a few times. This chain uses TRBV3-1 (or the pseudogene TRBV3-2) with TRBJ1-5; the match to TRBD1 covers 8 bases. The CDR3 covers 16 residues. Germline V lookup: CDR1 LGHDT, CDR2 YNNKEL (reference sequence). The ends lost 4 bases at V and 7 bases at J; junction bases unmatched: 12. The CDR3, as DNA: TGTGCCAGCAGCCCGCGGATTGGACAGGGTGACCAGCCCCAGCATTTT. This sequence encodes CASSPRIGQGDQPQHF.

J is TRBJ2-7 and V is TRBV29-1, with a possible D match to TRBD2 (7 bases). V was pared by 8 bases and J by 6 bases, with 20 bases between. The V gene's germline CDR1 is SQVTM and CDR2 ANQGSEA. The CDR3 runs to 13 residues. The CDR3 nucleotides read TGCAGCTGTGGGGGGGGGCTAGGTTTCGAGCAGTACTTC. Its protein is CSCGGGLGFEQYF.

This chain uses TRBV7-2 with TRBJ2-7; TRBD2 might be the D (5 bases). From germline, CDR1 is SGHTA and CDR2 FQGNSA. The V gene lost 1 base and the J gene lost 7 bases, with 11 bases spanning the gap. The CDR3 spans 13 residues. CDR3 in DNA: TGTGCCAGCAGCTTAGGAGGGAGTAGGGAGCAGTACTTC. Encoded protein: CASSLGGSREQYF.

Of note for this clone: Other DNA variants within this sample encode the same CDR3. This chain links TRBV28 with TRBJ2-1; the D gene is possibly TRBD2 (5 bases). The CDR3 totals 13 residues. Trimming cost V 6 bases and J 0 bases, with 6 bases left between them. Germline V lookup: CDR1 MDHEN, CDR2 SYDVKM. CDR3 bases: TGTGCCAGCAGGGGGAGCTCCTACAATGAGCAGTTCTTC. It yields the protein CASRGSSYNEQFF.

The chain couples TRBV25-1 to TRBJ2-3, with D tentatively TRBD2 (5 bases). CDR3 length: 14 amino acids. Germline-derived CDR1 and CDR2 are MGHDK and SYGVNS. Trimming cost V 3 bases and J 2 bases, with 9 bases left between them. Here the CDR3 reads CASSDTGDTDTQYF. The CDR3 DNA follows: TGTGCCAGCAGTGATACCGGGGACACAGATACGCAGTATTTT.

This clone was seen a single time. V usage is TRBV28 and J usage is TRBJ2-7; D might be TRBD1 (6 bases). The germline V gene has CDR1 MDHEN and CDR2 SYDVKM. Between the trimmed V and J ends, which lost 4 bases and 2 bases, there was a span of 15 bases. CDR3 size: 15 residues. In DNA, the CDR3 is TGTGCCAGCAGTTCCGTGGACAGCGCAACCTACGAGCAGTACTTC. Protein sequence: CASSSVDSATYEQYF.

The chain carries TRBV13 and TRBJ2-7, with 9 bases that match TRBD2. The CDR3 sequence is 16 residues long. Losses at the gene ends were 5 bases for V and 0 bases for J; bases not matched to a gene: 8. CDR1 is PRHDT and CDR2 is FYEKMQ in the germline V gene (reference sequence). CDR3 DNA sequence: TGTGCCAGCAGCCGCCGTGGTAGCGGGGGCTCCTACGAGCAGTACTTC. It is translated as CASSRRGSGGSYEQYF.

The chain links TRBV5-1 to TRBJ2-5, with 8 bases fitting TRBD2. This CDR3 spans 16 amino acids. Unmatched junction bases numbered 13, after V lost 4 bases and J lost 5 bases. Germline lookup yields CDR1 SGHRS and CDR2 YFSETQ. The DNA for the CDR3 is TGCGCCAGCAGCCCCGGACTAGCCAGGATGGGGGAGACCCAGTACTTC. It codes for CASSPGLARMGETQYF.

This clone was observed a handful of times. The CDR3 sequence: CAIRGQLTSGNTIYF. DNA for the CDR3: TGTGCCATCAGGGGACAGCTAACCTCTGGAAACACCATATATTTT. The chain links TRBV10-3 to TRBJ1-3; 7 bases map to TRBD1. The CDR3 loop spans 15 amino acids. Germline V gene data show CDR1 as ENHRY and CDR2 as SYGVKD. After removal of 6 bases from V and 0 bases from J, the junction contained 5 bases not matched to a gene.

This chain links TRBV30 with TRBJ1-1, with D maybe TRBD1 (6 bases). V was trimmed by 0 bases and J by 1 base, leaving 15 bases between them. The length of the CDR3 is 16 residues. The germline V gene has CDR1 GTSNPN and CDR2 SVGIG (reference sequence). CDR3 in DNA: TGTGCCTGGAGTGTATTAGGCCGGACAGAGAACACTGAAGCTTTCTTT. It yields the protein CAWSVLGRTENTEAFF.

CDR3 DNA sequence: TGTGCCAGTACCTTACCGGGGGGGCAGTACACTGAAGCTTTCTTT. It yields the protein CASTLPGGQYTEAFF. The V call is TRBV19, the J call TRBJ1-1; possible D gene TRBD1, 6 bases. The CDR3 totals 15 residues. V was shortened by 7 bases and J by 3 bases, with 18 bases between the two germline ends. Germline V CDR1 and CDR2: LNHDA, SQIVND (reference sequence).

This clone was detected only a few times. The genes are TRBV7-3 and TRBJ2-7; D ambiguous. This CDR3 has 13 amino acids. Trimming stripped 1 base from V and 3 bases from J, with 7 bases between. Germline-derived CDR1 and CDR2 are SGHTA and FQGTGA. CDR3 nucleotide sequence: TGTGCCAGCAGCTTAAATGCGCGCTACGAGCAGTACTTC. Its translation is CASSLNARYEQYF.

The chain couples TRBV28 to TRBJ2-7, with TRBD1 matching over 7 bases. The CDR3 totals 15 residues. The ends lost 2 bases at V and 2 bases at J; junction bases unmatched: 6. The germline gives CDR1 MDHEN, CDR2 SYDVKM. DNA of the CDR3: TGTGCCAGCAGTTTACCCGGGACAGTGACCTACGAGCAGTACTTC. Its translation: CASSLPGTVTYEQYF.

The V and J genes are TRBV2 and TRBJ2-7; TRBD2 is a possible D gene (5 bases). This CDR3 is 15 amino acids long. V gave up 2 bases and J gave up 9 bases, with 20 bases separating them. Looked up from germline, CDR1 is SNHLY and CDR2 is FYNNEI. CDR3 coding DNA: TGTGCCAGCAGTGAAAGAGGGATCCAGTACTGGGGGCAGTACTTC. Its protein product is CASSERGIQYWGQYF. The variable domain in full, completed from reference TRBV2 and TRBJ2-7, reads EPEVTQTPSHQVTQMGQEVILRCVPISNHLYFYWYRQILGQKVEFLVSFYNNEISEKSEIFDDQFSVERPDGSNFTLKIRSTKLEDSAMYFCASSERGIQYWGQYFGPGTRLTVT.

This chain links TRBV29-1 with TRBJ1-1, with 8 positions matching TRBD1. The CDR3 has 14 residues. From germline, CDR1 is SQVTM and CDR2 ANQGSEA. J was trimmed by 1 base and V by 8 bases; bases with no gene match: 9. Written as DNA, the CDR3 is TGCAGCCCAACAGGGGGATTAGGGAACACTGAAGCTTTCTTT. It is translated as CSPTGGLGNTEAFF.

This chain joins TRBV2 and TRBJ1-6; 7 bases agree with TRBD1. The CDR3 covers 15 residues. Germline lookup yields CDR1 SNHLY and CDR2 FYNNEI. The V segment lost 8 bases and the J segment 7 bases; nucleotides outside the gene matches: 11. CDR3 coding DNA: TGTGCCAGCCGAGAGGGGGACAGCTTAAATTCACCCCTCCACTTT. Translation: CASREGDSLNSPLHF.

This clone was seen more than once but under ten times. The chain joins TRBV28 to TRBJ1-3; 8 bases are shared with TRBD1. Trimming took 5 bases from V and 0 from J; bases not matched to a gene: 6. CDR1 MDHEN and CDR2 SYDVKM come from the germline V gene. This CDR3 region has 16 residues. CDR3: CASSRTGHSSGNTIYF. For the CDR3, the DNA is TGTGCCAGCAGTAGGACAGGGCATAGCTCTGGAAACACCATATATTTT. Combining the CDR3 with reference TRBV28 and TRBJ1-3 gives the whole variable domain DVKVTQSSRYLVKRTGEKVFLECVQDMDHENMFWYRQDPGLGLRLIYFSYDVKMKEKGDIPEGYSVSREKKERFSLILESASTNQTSMYLCASSRTGHSSGNTIYFGEGSWLTVV.

This sequence joins TRBV9 and TRBJ1-1, with a possible D match to TRBD1 (6 bases). Germline CDR1 is SGDLS and CDR2 is YYNGEE. CDR3 length equals 15 residues. Deletions cut 0 bases from V and 5 bases from J, with 14 bases between. The CDR3 region is CASSVGGGQGTEAFF. CDR3 bases: TGTGCCAGCAGCGTAGGCGGGGGGCAAGGTACTGAAGCTTTCTTT.

In this sample, this clone turned up once. The rearrangement joins TRBV5-1 to TRBJ1-1, with D possibly being TRBD1 (6 bases). Trimming shortened V by 4 bases and J by 5 bases, and 15 bases separated the two germline ends. Per germline, CDR1 SGHRS and CDR2 YFSETQ. The CDR3 spans 14 residues. DNA for the CDR3: TGCGCCAGCAGCCAAGGGGTAACAGGGACTGAAGCTTTCTTT. Amino acids: CASSQGVTGTEAFF.

The rearrangement joins TRBV30 to TRBJ2-7; tentative D call: TRBD1 (6 bases). V was clipped by 7 bases and J by 6 bases, with 19 bases between them. The CDR3 extends over 13 amino acids. CDR1 is GTSNPN and CDR2 is SVGIG in the germline V gene (reference sequence). CDR3 sequence: CALRAQGTFEQYF. The DNA of the CDR3 is TGTGCCTTGAGGGCACAGGGAACCTTCGAGCAGTACTTC.